What follows describes a single T cell receptor (beta chain). The antigen is unknown. The data were taken from a study of shared clonotypes between healthy human individuals. Study conclusions and caveats: With few donors, the genetic and exposure-history diversity represented was limited.

Unsorted PBMCs provided DNA that was sequenced on ten immunoSEQ deep assay plates. The table came from immunoSEQ multiplex PCR; TCRdb's copy has only in-frame clones and leaves some out. The sample consists of about 450,000 clones, approximately 79% of them appearing once. This clonotype originated in a middle-aged woman in good health. Some clones in this sample may be carry-over from other donors' samples. Sample: PBMCs.

CDR3 sequence: CASSQAYPAGGPFPNEQFF. The CDR3 region has the DNA TGCGCCAGCAGCCAAGCGTACCCAGCGGGAGGACCGTTCCCCAATGAGCAGTTCTTC. This sequence joins TRBV4-3 and TRBJ2-1, with 9 bases aligning to TRBD2. Looked up from germline, CDR1 is LGHNA and CDR2 is YSLEER. The length of the CDR3 is 19 residues. Trimming at V came to 1 base and at J to 6 bases, leaving 16 bases not matched to a gene.